Below, 27 T cell receptor beta chains from the same sample are listed, as sequenced in a study of read filtering for tumor transcriptome and immune sequencing (dated by TCRdb to 2020 to 2021). The reads were generated on an Illumina HiSeq 4000. TCR libraries were constructed from roughly 360 ng RNA using the Immunoverse kit, and molecular barcoded adaptors covering alpha/delta and beta/gamma chains were employed. TCRdb trimmed public reads at Q25 via fastp, called clones via MiXCR and kept in-frame beta chains. All rows with the same CDR3 protein become a single entry with the most common DNA and genes. The sample table shows 100,000 to 150,000 distinct CDR3 sequences, and 13% are seen once. Just under 8.5% of the sample belongs to the ten largest clones. Sequences were obtained from a population of CD138-negative cells sorted from bone marrow. The cell subset or site label of this sample denotes: bone marrow mononuclear cells depleted of CD138+ plasma/myeloma cells by negative magnetic selection. All receptors derive from a donor aged 40 or over with multiple myeloma.

This clonotype was picked up a small number of times. The chain couples TRBV7-8 to TRBJ2-7, with D unresolved. Trimming took off 3 bases at V and 6 bases at J, with 12 bases between the two ends. The length of the CDR3 is 13 residues. CDR1 SGHVS and CDR2 FQNEAQ come from the germline V gene. The CDR3 loop is CASSFGPQPEQYF. DNA of the CDR3: TGTGCCAGCAGCTTCGGTCCCCAGCCCGAGCAGTACTTC.

This clonotype was seen ten or more times. The chain employs TRBV2 and TRBJ2-7, with D unresolved. Trimming shortened V by 7 bases and J by 4 bases, and 11 bases separated the two germline ends. CDR3 length equals 12 residues. Germline V gene sequence: CDR1 SNHLY, CDR2 FYNNEI. Written as DNA, the CDR3 is TGTGCCAGCAAAGCCCCTCAGTACGAGCAGTACTTC. It translates to CASKAPQYEQYF.

This clonotype occurred a few times. V is TRBV5-1 and J is TRBJ2-7; D is perhaps TRBD1 (6 bases). The CDR3 is made up of 17 amino acids. Germline V gene data show CDR1 as SGHRS and CDR2 as YFSETQ. V lost 0 bases and J lost 4, with 20 bases in between. The CDR3, as DNA: TGCGCCAGCAGCTTGGAGGGCCGAGGGACACTAACTTACGAGCAGTACTTC. Its translation: CASSLEGRGTLTYEQYF.

This clonotype has a handful of counts. A junction end diverges from the germline sequence, so it may reflect a read error. The chain is built from TRBV20-1 and TRBJ2-1; possible D gene TRBD2, 6 bases. The CDR3 loop spans 13 amino acids. The germline gives CDR1 DFQATT, CDR2 SNEGSKA (reference sequence). The CDR3 nucleotides read TGCAGTTCGGACGGACTAACCCACAATGAGCAGTCCTTC. Translation: CSSDGLTHNEQSF.

A word on this clonotype: A much larger clone is a single base away; this may be a read error. Here the CDR3 reads CACSQDVGDELSGYF. Written as DNA, the CDR3 is TGCGCCTGCAGCCAAGATGTAGGGGATGAGCTCTCTGGGTATTTT. The V and J genes are TRBV4-3 and TRBJ2-3; D might be TRBD1 (5 bases). This CDR3 has 15 residues. CDR1 is LGHNA and CDR2 is YSLEER in the germline V gene.

The genes are TRBV6-4 and TRBJ2-1; weak D call: TRBD2 (6 bases). The CDR3 consists of 14 residues. Looked up from germline, CDR1 is MRHNA and CDR2 is SNTAGT. V was trimmed by 5 bases and J by 4 bases, leaving 12 bases between them. This chain's CDR3 is CASSRRRGYNEQFF. In DNA form, the CDR3 reads TGTGCCAGCAGTCGACGTCGGGGGTACAATGAGCAGTTCTTC.

This clonotype has at least ten counts. The J gene is TRBJ1-1, the V gene TRBV5-1, with D uncertain. Looked up from germline, CDR1 is SGHRS and CDR2 is YFSETQ. The CDR3 runs 14 residues. V dropped 0 bases and J dropped 1 base, with 7 bases sitting between them. The CDR3 is CASSLDSPNTEAFF. In DNA, the CDR3 is TGCGCCAGCAGCTTGGACAGCCCGAACACTGAAGCTTTCTTT.

This clonotype has only a few counts. A much larger clone lies one base from this, so it may be a read error. The chain couples TRBV19 to TRBJ1-2; D is uncertain. Per germline, CDR1 LNHDA and CDR2 SQIVND (reference sequence). This CDR3 is built from 14 residues. CDR3 protein: CAGSMMATNYGYTF. CDR3 sequence (DNA): TGTGCCGGTAGTATGATGGCCACCAACTATGGCTACACCTTC. Together with reference TRBV19 and TRBJ1-2, the CDR3 gives the full variable domain: DGGITQSPKYLFRKEGQNVTLSCEQNLNHDAMYWYRQDPGQGLRLIYYSQIVNDFQKGDIAEGYSVSREKKESFPLTVTSAQKNPTAFYLCAGSMMATNYGYTFGSGTRLTVV.

This clonotype occurred many times. The genes are TRBV14 and TRBJ2-2; unclear D gene. In germline, CDR1 is SGHDN, CDR2 FVKESK. CDR3 size: 14 residues. V shed 0 bases and J shed 4 bases, with 6 bases lying between them. This chain's CDR3 is CASSQDLGTGELFF. CDR3 coding DNA: TGTGCCAGCAGCCAAGATCTCGGCACCGGGGAGCTGTTTTTT. The full variable domain, in which reference TRBV14 and TRBJ2-2 provide the parts outside the CDR3, is EAGVTQFPSHSVIEKGQTVTLRCDPISGHDNLYWYRRVMGKEIKFLLHFVKESKQDESGMPNNRFLAERTGGTYSTLKVQPAELEDSGVYFCASSQDLGTGELFFGEGSRLTVL.

This clonotype was seen ten or more times. V gene TRBV27 combines with J gene TRBJ1-6, with TRBD1 identical over 7 bases. The germline CDR1 and CDR2 sequences are MNHEY and SMNVEV (reference sequence). With 2 bases clipped from V and 0 bases from J, the junction kept 7 bases outside the gene matches. This CDR3 is 18 amino acids long. In nucleotides, the CDR3 is TGTGCCAGCAGTTTAGATGGGACAGCAACCTCCTATAATTCACCCCTCCACTTT. The encoded protein is CASSLDGTATSYNSPLHF.

This clonotype was counted ten times or more. The J gene is TRBJ2-1, the V gene TRBV14; TRBD2 aligns across 10 bases. The V gene end was trimmed by 4 bases and the J gene end by 7 bases; junction bases not matched to a gene: 7. Germline CDR1 SGHDN, CDR2 FVKESK. The CDR3 spans 15 residues. CDR3 DNA: TGTGCCAGCAGCCGAATCGTACTAGCGGGAAATGAGCAGTTCTTC. Its translation: CASSRIVLAGNEQFF. Together with reference TRBV14 and TRBJ2-1, the CDR3 gives the full variable domain: EAGVTQFPSHSVIEKGQTVTLRCDPISGHDNLYWYRRVMGKEIKFLLHFVKESKQDESGMPNNRFLAERTGGTYSTLKVQPAELEDSGVYFCASSRIVLAGNEQFFGPGTRLTVL.

This clonotype has a handful of counts. The V and J genes are TRBV5-1 and TRBJ2-1; 10 bases map to TRBD1. CDR1 is SGHRS and CDR2 is YFSETQ in the germline V gene. There are 15 residues in the CDR3. The junction had 12 bases not matched to a gene; V was cut back by 6 bases and J by 9 bases. The CDR3 here is CASTFGQGVRGEQFF. The CDR3 DNA reads as TGCGCCAGCACTTTCGGACAGGGGGTACGAGGTGAGCAGTTCTTC.

This clonotype was recorded at least ten times. This rearrangement joins TRBV7-2 to TRBJ2-1, with TRBD1 as a possible D gene (5 bases). CDR1 is SGHTA, CDR2 FQGNSA, per germline. The CDR3 has 13 amino acids. Trimming pared 4 bases from V and 7 bases from J, leaving 11 bases between. CDR3 nucleotide sequence: TGTGCCAGCAGCTCCAGACCAGGGAATGAGCAGTTCTTC. Its protein product is CASSSRPGNEQFF.

In this sample, this clonotype turned up many times. V gene TRBV20-1 combines with J gene TRBJ1-6, with D possibly being TRBD1 (6 bases). Trimming cost V 2 bases and J 7 bases, with 21 bases left between them. CDR1 is DFQATT and CDR2 is SNEGSKA in the germline V gene (reference sequence). There are 17 residues in the CDR3. CDR3 in DNA: TGCAGTGCTAGATCCCGGGACACCAACTTTTGGAATTCACCCCTCCACTTT. Encoded protein: CSARSRDTNFWNSPLHF.

The chain has TRBV5-4 and TRBJ2-5; 10 bases fit TRBD1. Germline CDR1 SGHNT, CDR2 YYREEE (reference sequence). This CDR3 contains 15 residues. V gave up 4 bases and J gave up 2 bases; unmatched junction bases: 5. The CDR3 DNA reads TGTGCCAGCAGCCTACGGGACAGGGGACAAGAGACCCAGTACTTC. It translates to CASSLRDRGQETQYF.

As for this clonotype: Being one base from a much bigger clone, this may be a read error. CDR3 protein: CASSLGYGSQGETQYF. In nucleotides, the CDR3 is TGTGCCAGCAGCTTAGGATACGGGAGTCAAGGGGAGACCCAGTACTTC. The chain employs TRBV7-2 and TRBJ2-5, with D possibly matching TRBD2 (6 bases). V was clipped by 1 base and J by 5 bases, with 17 bases between them. This CDR3 region has 16 residues. Germline loops: CDR1 SGHTA, CDR2 FQGNSA.

This clonotype was observed at least ten times. This sequence may be a read error, since a much larger clone differs from it by one base. The chain has TRBV6-6 and TRBJ2-1; 14 positions match TRBD2. This CDR3 contains 14 residues. The germline V gene has CDR1 MNHNY and CDR2 SVGAGI (reference sequence). This CDR3 reads CATLKGLAGVEQSF. Here the CDR3 DNA reads TGTGCCACCTTGAAGGGACTAGCGGGAGTTGAGCAGTCCTTC.

The table lists this clonotype with many counts. The V and J genes are TRBV29-1 and TRBJ1-1; D call uncertain. Trimming removed 3 bases from V and 1 base from J, with 12 bases in between. Germline V lookup: CDR1 SQVTM, CDR2 ANQGSEA. The CDR3 extends over 14 amino acids. The DNA for the CDR3 is TGCAGCGTTGACGAATGGGCACGGAACACTGAAGCTTTCTTT. Translation: CSVDEWARNTEAFF.

This clonotype was detected many times. The CDR3 nucleotides are TGTGCCAGCAGTCGACCCCCGGACAGGGCTAAAGAGACCCAGTACTTC. Translating gives CASSRPPDRAKETQYF. The genes are TRBV6-5 and TRBJ2-5; 8 positions match TRBD1. This CDR3 contains 16 residues. After removal of 5 bases from V and 3 bases from J, the junction contained 11 bases not matched to a gene. CDR1 is MNHEY and CDR2 is SVGAGI in the germline V gene.

This clonotype was observed at least ten times. The rearrangement links TRBV30 to TRBJ2-1; D unresolved. Trimming removed 3 bases from V and 0 bases from J, with 18 bases in between. The germline gives CDR1 GTSNPN, CDR2 SVGIG (reference sequence). This CDR3 has 17 amino acids. CDR3 sequence: CAWRVTGLWSSYNEQFF. In nucleotides, the CDR3 is TGTGCCTGGAGGGTGACCGGGCTCTGGAGCTCCTACAATGAGCAGTTCTTC.

Ten or more counts support this clonotype. This chain connects TRBV4-2 to TRBJ1-5; the match to TRBD1 covers 8 bases. Germline-derived CDR1 and CDR2 are LGHNA and YNFKEQ. V lost 4 bases to trimming and J lost 6 bases; unmatched junction nucleotides: 8. There are 15 residues in the CDR3. The CDR3 region is CASSPGQGRSQPQHF. The CDR3 coding sequence is TGTGCCAGCAGCCCCGGACAGGGAAGAAGTCAGCCCCAGCATTTT.

In its sample, this clonotype was seen many times. The chain uses TRBV5-1 and TRBJ1-1; D gene unclear. The V gene lost 0 bases and the J gene lost 5 bases, with 11 bases spanning the gap. The CDR3 runs to 14 residues. Looked up from germline, CDR1 is SGHRS and CDR2 is YFSETQ. The CDR3 sequence: CASSLAEPGTEAFF. The DNA for the CDR3 is TGCGCCAGCAGCTTGGCCGAGCCTGGGACTGAAGCTTTCTTT.

This clonotype came up many times. V gene TRBV2 combines with J gene TRBJ2-3; 9 bases are a match to TRBD1. The CDR3 consists of 16 residues. J was trimmed by 4 bases and V by 6 bases; bases with no gene match: 11. In germline, CDR1 is SNHLY, CDR2 FYNNEI. The CDR3 region is CASSALTGGIPDTQYF. The CDR3, as DNA: TGTGCCAGCAGCGCCTTAACAGGGGGCATACCAGATACGCAGTATTTT.

This clonotype was recorded many times. The chain employs TRBV24-1 and TRBJ2-2; D ambiguous. Germline values: CDR1 KGHDR, CDR2 SFDVKD. V dropped 0 bases and J dropped 9 bases, with 13 bases sitting between them. This CDR3 contains 15 residues. The CDR3 sequence: CATSDLRAEKWELFF. For the CDR3, the DNA is TGTGCCACCAGTGATTTGCGGGCCGAGAAGTGGGAGCTGTTTTTT.

A few counts support this clonotype. The rearrangement uses TRBV5-6 and TRBJ2-2; D is perhaps TRBD1 (5 bases). Germline CDR1 reads SGHDT; CDR2 reads YYEEEE. Trimming removed 4 bases at V and 7 bases at J, with 23 bases between. The CDR3 contains 17 residues. The CDR3: CASSEVGDTGSGGELFF. The CDR3 DNA reads TGTGCCAGCAGCGAAGTCGGAGATACAGGTTCTGGCGGGGAGCTGTTTTTT.

This clonotype appeared many times. This sequence joins TRBV11-2 and TRBJ2-1, with D uncertain. Trimming took off 1 base at V and 0 bases at J, with 10 bases between the two ends. The CDR3 is 16 amino acids. Germline-derived CDR1 and CDR2 are SGHAT and FQNNGV. CDR3 in amino acids: CASSLAVYTSYNEQFF. The CDR3 DNA reads as TGTGCCAGCAGCTTAGCGGTTTATACCTCCTACAATGAGCAGTTCTTC. Full variable domain (remainder filled in from reference TRBV11-2 and TRBJ2-1): EAGVAQSPRYKIIEKRQSVAFWCNPISGHATLYWYQQILGQGPKLLIQFQNNGVVDDSQLPKDRFSAERLKGVDSTLKIQPAKLEDSAVYLCASSLAVYTSYNEQFFGPGTRLTVL.

In its sample, this clonotype was seen many times. Its ends do not fully match the called genes, so a read error is possible. This chain joins TRBV20-1 and TRBJ2-3; TRBD2 might be the D (5 bases). The germline V gene has CDR1 DFQATT and CDR2 SNEGSKA (reference sequence). There are 11 residues in the CDR3. The CDR3, as DNA: TGCAGTGCGAGAGGAGGAGATACGCAGTATTTT. Its protein is CSARGGDTQYF.